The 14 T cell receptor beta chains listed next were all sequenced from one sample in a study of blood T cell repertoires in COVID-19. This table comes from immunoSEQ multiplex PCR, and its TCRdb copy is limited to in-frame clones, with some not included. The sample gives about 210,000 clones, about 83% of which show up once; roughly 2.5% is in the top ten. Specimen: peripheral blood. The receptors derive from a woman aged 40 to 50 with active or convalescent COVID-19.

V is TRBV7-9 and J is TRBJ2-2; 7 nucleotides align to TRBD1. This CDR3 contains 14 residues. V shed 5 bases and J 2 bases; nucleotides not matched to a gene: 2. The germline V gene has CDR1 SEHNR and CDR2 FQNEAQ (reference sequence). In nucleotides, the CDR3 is TGTGCCAGCAGCCGGACAGGAAACACCGGGGAGCTGTTTTTT. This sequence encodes CASSRTGNTGELFF.

Here the CDR3 DNA reads TGTGCCAGCAGCCCCAGTGTCGGGAATGAAAAACTGTTTTTT. Translating it yields CASSPSVGNEKLFF. This chain joins TRBV3-1 (or the pseudogene TRBV3-2) and TRBJ1-4; the D is unclear. The CDR3 sequence is 14 residues long. The germline gives CDR1 LGHDT, CDR2 YNNKEL (reference sequence). With 4 bases removed from V and 5 bases from J, the gap between germline ends came to 11 bases.

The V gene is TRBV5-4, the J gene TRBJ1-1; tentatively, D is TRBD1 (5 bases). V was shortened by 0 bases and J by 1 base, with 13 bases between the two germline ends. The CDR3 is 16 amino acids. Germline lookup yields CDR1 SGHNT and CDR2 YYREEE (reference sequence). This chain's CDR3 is CASSLVLRGKNTEAFF. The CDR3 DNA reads TGTGCCAGCAGCTTGGTTCTTCGGGGGAAGAACACTGAAGCTTTCTTT.

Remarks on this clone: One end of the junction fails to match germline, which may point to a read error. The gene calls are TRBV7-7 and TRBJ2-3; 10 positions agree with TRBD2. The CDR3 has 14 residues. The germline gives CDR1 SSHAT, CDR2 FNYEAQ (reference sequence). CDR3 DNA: TGTGCTAGCAGCTTAGCGGGAGGCGGGGATACGCAGTATTTT. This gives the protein CASSLAGGGDTQYF.

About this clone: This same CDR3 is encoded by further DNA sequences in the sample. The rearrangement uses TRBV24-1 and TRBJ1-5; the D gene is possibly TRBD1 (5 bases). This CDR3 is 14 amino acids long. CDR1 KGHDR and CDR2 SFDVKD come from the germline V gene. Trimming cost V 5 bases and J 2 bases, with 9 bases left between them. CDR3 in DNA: TGTGCCACCAGTGGGGGGGGAGGCAATCAGCCCCAGCATTTT. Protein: CATSGGGGNQPQHF.

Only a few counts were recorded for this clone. In DNA, the CDR3 is TGTGCTACCACTTCCCTCCTAGCGGGAGGATGGGCCCAGTACTTC. Translated, it gives CATTSLLAGGWAQYF. This rearrangement joins TRBV7-7 to TRBJ2-5; TRBD2 matches 11 bases. Germline CDR1 is SSHAT and CDR2 is FNYEAQ (reference sequence). CDR3 length: 15 residues.

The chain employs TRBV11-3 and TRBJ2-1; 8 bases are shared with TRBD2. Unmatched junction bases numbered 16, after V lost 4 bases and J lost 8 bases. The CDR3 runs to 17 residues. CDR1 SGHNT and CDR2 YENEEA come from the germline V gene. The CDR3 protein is CASSSYLAGRGGHEQFF. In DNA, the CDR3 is TGTGCCAGCAGCTCTTACCTAGCGGGTAGGGGTGGCCATGAGCAGTTCTTC.

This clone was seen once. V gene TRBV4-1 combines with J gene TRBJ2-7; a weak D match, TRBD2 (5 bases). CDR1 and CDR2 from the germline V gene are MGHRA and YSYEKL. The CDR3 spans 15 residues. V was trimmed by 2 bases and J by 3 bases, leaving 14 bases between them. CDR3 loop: CASSQRTGEVYEQYF. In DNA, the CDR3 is TGCGCCAGCAGCCAACGGACTGGAGAGGTCTACGAGCAGTACTTC.

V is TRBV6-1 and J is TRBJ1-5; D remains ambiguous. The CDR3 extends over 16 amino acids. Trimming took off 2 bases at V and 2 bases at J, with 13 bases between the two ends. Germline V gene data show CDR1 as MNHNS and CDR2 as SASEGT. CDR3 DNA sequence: TGTGCCAGCAGTGAATTCCCCATCACGGGCAATCAGCCCCAGCATTTT. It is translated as CASSEFPITGNQPQHF.

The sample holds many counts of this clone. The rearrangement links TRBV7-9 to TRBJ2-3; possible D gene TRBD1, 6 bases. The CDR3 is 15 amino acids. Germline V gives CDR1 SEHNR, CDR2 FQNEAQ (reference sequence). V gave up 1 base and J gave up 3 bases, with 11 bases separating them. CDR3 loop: CASSLGATGTDTQYF. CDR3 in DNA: TGTGCCAGCAGCTTAGGTGCTACAGGGACAGATACGCAGTATTTT.

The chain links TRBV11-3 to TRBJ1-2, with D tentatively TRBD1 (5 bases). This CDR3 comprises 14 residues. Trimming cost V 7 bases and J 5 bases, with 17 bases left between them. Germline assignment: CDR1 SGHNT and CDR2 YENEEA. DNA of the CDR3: TGTGCCAGCACCGTAGACGGGGGGTCGTATGGCTACACCTTC. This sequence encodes CASTVDGGSYGYTF.

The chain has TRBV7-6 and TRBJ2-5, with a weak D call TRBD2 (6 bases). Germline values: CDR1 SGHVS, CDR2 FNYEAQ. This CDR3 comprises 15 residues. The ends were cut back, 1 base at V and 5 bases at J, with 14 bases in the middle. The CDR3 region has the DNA TGTGCCAGCAGCTTAGGGGGGGACCCCCGGGAGACCCAGTACTTC. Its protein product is CASSLGGDPRETQYF.

CDR3 loop: CASSQQQAAGANVLTF. CDR3 coding DNA: TGCGCCAGCAGCCAACAACAGGCCGCTGGGGCCAACGTCCTGACTTTC. The genes are TRBV4-3 and TRBJ2-6; weak D call: TRBD1 (5 bases). CDR3 length equals 16 residues. V was shortened by 2 bases and J by 2 bases, with 10 bases between the two germline ends. CDR1 and CDR2 from the germline V gene are LGHNA and YSLEER.

CDR3 sequence (DNA): TGCGCCAGCAGCCCTGCCCCCCAGGCGAACACTGAAGCTTTCTTT. It codes for CASSPAPQANTEAFF. This chain links TRBV4-3 with TRBJ1-1, with unresolved D. Per the germline V gene, CDR1 is LGHNA and CDR2 is YSLEER. This CDR3 region has 15 residues. V lost 4 bases and J 1 base, leaving 13 bases between the germline ends.